A selection of T cell receptor beta chains follows, all from one sample in a study of T cells in narcolepsy. The repertoire was sequenced with immunoSEQ multiplex PCR; TCRdb's copy has only in-frame clones and lacks some. The sample records around 42,000 clones, approximately 88% being singletons. The source material was CD45RA- memory CD4+ T cells from PBMCs. Every receptor here comes from a human donor with narcolepsy. Both conserved end residues are part of each CDR3. Fields, in order: clone size, J gene, V gene, D gene, CDR3 DNA, CDR3 protein. D genes are given only for firm matches. Clone size is not always given. Where it is, it says once, few, many or a class for expanded clones.

. TRBJ2-3 TRBV6-5 . TGTGCCAGCAGTTCCAGCACAGATACGCAGTATTTT CASSSSTDTQYF
. TRBJ1-6 TRBV9 TRBD1 TGTGCCAGCAGCGCGAGAGGGACAGGGCTTTCACCCCTCCACTTT CASSARGTGLSPLHF
. TRBJ1-2 TRBV19 . TGTGCCAGTAGTACAAAACAGGGTTGGGGCTACACCTTC CASSTKQGWGYTF
. TRBJ2-7 TRBV7-2 TRBD1 TGTGCCAGCAGCCCGGCGGACAGGGCCTACGAGCAGTACTTC CASSPADRAYEQYF
. TRBJ1-2 TRBV30 . TGTGCGTGGACAGCCACCGCTAACTATGGCTACACCTTC CAWTATANYGYTF
. TRBJ1-5 TRBV28 . TGTGCCAGCAGTTCTCAGGGCAATCAGCCCCAGCATTTT CASSSQGNQPQHF
. TRBJ2-7 TRBV6-6 . TGTGCCAGCAGTTACGAGGGGTCAGGCGTCTACGAGCAGTACTTC CASSYEGSGVYEQYF
. TRBJ1-1 TRBV29-1 . TGCAGCTCCCGGGCCGCTAACCCGAACACTGAAGCTTTCTTT CSSRAANPNTEAFF
few TRBJ1-1 TRBV19 . TGTGCCAGTAACGGACAGAAGGCTGGATTAGGCAGTGAAGCTTTCTTT CASNGQKAGLGSEAFF
. TRBJ2-7 TRBV6-5 . TGTGCCAGCAGTTACTCGATGGGGATCTCCTACGAGCAGTACTTC CASSYSMGISYEQYF
. TRBJ1-1 TRBV10-3 . TGTGCCATCAGTGATAATGTGATTGGCACTGAAGCTTTCTTT CAISDNVIGTEAFF
. TRBJ1-2 TRBV6-5 TRBD1 TGTGCCAGCAGACTAGGACAGGACTATGGCTACACCTTC CASRLGQDYGYTF
once TRBJ2-7 TRBV7-8 . TGTGCCAGCAGCCCCGCCGGGACACCTGCCTCCGAGCAGTACTTC CASSPAGTPASEQYF
once TRBJ2-7 TRBV7-9 TRBD1 TGTGCCAGCAGCCCTCCAACAGGGGCCTACGAGCAGTACTTC CASSPPTGAYEQYF
. TRBJ2-3 TRBV9 . TGTGCCAGCAGCGTAGGATGGTCGGGAACAGATACGCAGTATTTT CASSVGWSGTDTQYF
. TRBJ2-7 TRBV29-1 . TGCAGCGTTGTCGGCGGTCCGCGCGACGAGCAGTACTTC CSVVGGPRDEQYF